This T cell receptor (beta chain) was observed in a study of CD8+CD57+ T cells in acquired aplastic anemia. A note on this clonotype: Antigen specificity is unknown.

Study findings and constraints: Some 27 CD8+ CDR3 sequences were shared between patients and controls.

Profiling of TCR beta VDJ combinations and CDR3 sequences used genomic DNA as template. In TCRdb, the reads were re-called with MiXCR into one record per CDR3 protein. The table shows 150,000 to 200,000 distinct CDR3 sequences, with 71% occurring only once. Before being chosen for sequencing, patients had shown CD8+CD57+ cell expansion by flow cytometry. The source is a human donor with aplastic anemia. The sample was sorted CD4+, CD8+, or CD8+CD57+ T cells (not recorded which) from PBMCs.

CDR3 DNA sequence: TGTGCCAGCGCAGGGGGACAGAATAGCCCCTACAATGAGCAGTTCTTC. Residues: CASAGGQNSPYNEQFF. The chain employs TRBV12-3 or TRBV12-4 and TRBJ2-1, with 7 bases that match TRBD1. Trimming cost V 8 bases and J 2 bases; bases outside gene matches: 12. CDR3 length equals 16 residues.